A selection of T cell receptor beta chains follows, all from one sample in a study of identical twins. TCRdb recomputed calls from the 5' RACE reads with MiXCR, one row per CDR3 protein. Among a few hundred thousand distinct CDR3 sequences listed, around 20% were seen once. The source material was naive T cells sorted from blood. The receptors derive from a man aged 50-59 years in good health. Each CDR3 is given with its conserved first and last residue. The order of the fields is J gene, clone size, D gene, V gene, CDR3 protein, CDR3 DNA. D genes are given only for firm matches. Clone sizes are given selectively: once, few, many, or a class where the clone is expanded.

TRBJ2-1 . TRBD2 TRBV6-1 CATGLAEDNEQFF TGTGCCACGGGACTAGCGGAAGATAATGAGCAGTTCTTC
TRBJ2-6 . . TRBV28 CATKASGANVLTF TGTGCCACCAAAGCGTCTGGGGCCAACGTCCTGACTTTC
TRBJ2-1 many . TRBV5-6 CASSLGGANRNEQFF TGTGCCAGCAGCTTAGGAGGGGCGAATCGCAATGAGCAGTTCTTC
TRBJ2-7 few TRBD1 TRBV4-2 CASSQDWVRTGFYEQYF TGTGCCAGCAGCCAAGATTGGGTAAGGACAGGGTTCTACGAGCAGTACTTC
TRBJ2-7 many . TRBV4-2 CASSQDSDSSYEQYF TGTGCCAGCAGCCAAGATAGCGACAGCTCCTACGAGCAGTACTTC
TRBJ2-7 . . TRBV25-1 CASSDTTGITGEQYF TGTGCCAGCAGTGACACGACAGGAATTACTGGCGAGCAGTACTTC
TRBJ2-7 . TRBD1 TRBV28 CASSFWDRGKSEQYF TGTGCCAGCAGTTTTTGGGACAGGGGAAAGAGCGAGCAGTACTTC
TRBJ1-4 . . TRBV28 CASSFVRGTAFVKEKLFF TGTGCCAGCAGTTTCGTCCGGGGGACGGCTTTCGTTAAGGAAAAACTGTTTTTT
TRBJ1-2 many . TRBV19 CATPTRDGYTF TGTGCCACCCCAACCAGGGATGGCTACACCTTC
TRBJ2-7 few . TRBV20-1 CSARRGFPSYEQYF TGCAGTGCTAGAAGGGGATTTCCTTCCTACGAGCAGTACTTC
TRBJ2-1 few TRBD2 TRBV20-1 CSARDGREWRLYNEQFF TGCAGTGCTAGAGATGGGAGGGAGTGGAGATTATACAATGAGCAGTTCTTC
TRBJ1-1 . TRBD1 TRBV20-1 CSASGQVNTEAFF TGCAGTGCTAGCGGACAGGTGAACACTGAAGCTTTCTTT
TRBJ2-7 many . TRBV11-2 CASSAAQSLSEQYF TGTGCCAGCAGCGCGGCGCAGTCCCTTTCCGAGCAGTACTTC
TRBJ1-2 . . TRBV5-5 CASSIRGRGGYTF TGTGCCAGCAGCATCCGGGGTAGAGGAGGCTACACCTTC
TRBJ2-7 few TRBD2 TRBV6-5 CASSYGRPAGGLYEQYF TGTGCCAGCAGTTACGGGCGGCCAGCGGGGGGGCTCTACGAGCAGTACTTC
TRBJ1-1 . . TRBV27 CASSLNGPTNTEAFF TGTGCCAGCAGTTTAAACGGCCCGACGAACACTGAAGCTTTCTTT
TRBJ2-7 many TRBD1 TRBV10-1 CASSPMGQDRGEQYF TGCGCCAGCAGTCCCATGGGACAGGACAGGGGCGAGCAGTACTTC
TRBJ2-3 once TRBD2 TRBV7-2 CASSLAPTSGGLDGYF TGTGCCAGCAGCTTAGCCCCGACTAGCGGGGGGCTGGACGGGTATTTT
TRBJ2-2 many . TRBV6-1 CATLERAITGELFF TGTGCCACCCTGGAGAGGGCCATCACCGGGGAGCTGTTTTTT
TRBJ2-7 many . TRBV12-3/TRBV12-4 CASSLSGHTYEQYF TGTGCCAGCAGTTTATCGGGACATACCTACGAGCAGTACTTC
TRBJ2-2 few TRBD2 TRBV10-3 CATGGLAGGSTGELFF TGTGCCACCGGGGGACTAGCGGGAGGTTCCACCGGGGAGCTGTTTTTT
TRBJ2-7 . TRBD1 TRBV3-1 CASSPPGQGDYEQYF TGTGCCAGCAGCCCTCCGGGACAGGGGGACTACGAGCAGTACTTC
TRBJ2-7 few . TRBV6-5 CASSYSETGNSEQYF TGTGCCAGCAGTTACTCCGAGACAGGTAACTCCGAGCAGTACTTC